This TCR beta chain was retrieved from a study of cytomegalovirus exposure and HLA in healthy donors. Whole-study context: Researchers previously reported finding 90 million to 120 million unique TCR beta sequences from about 179 million T cells. Counted in an early data release were about 85 million unique TCRs from HLA-typed donors. Study results and limitations: Published work reported that the classifier diagnosed cytomegalovirus status with high specificity and sensitivity. The authors confirmed in vitro that a few CMV-associated chains were specific for CMV antigens.

PCR employed 60 Vbeta and 13 Jbeta primers. Produced via immunoSEQ multiplex PCR; TCRdb's table is partial and in-frame only. The data show approximately 85,000 clones, with roughly 80% seen just once and about 32% held by the top ten. Points on this clone: The antigen is not known.

The V gene lost 4 bases and the J gene lost 0 bases, with 17 bases spanning the gap. Germline CDR1 and CDR2: SGHRS and YFSETQ. This CDR3 comprises 17 residues. This chain uses TRBV5-1 with TRBJ2-1; possible D gene TRBD2, 5 bases. The origin of this receptor is a man aged 50 to 60 in good health and CMV-seropositive. Source material: PBMCs. DNA of the CDR3: TGCGCCAGCAGCCTGAAGGACCTAGCCAGCTCCTACAATGAGCAGTTCTTC. Translation gives CASSLKDLASSYNEQFF.